This TCR beta chain comes out of a study of blood T cell repertoires in COVID-19. Study-wide background: Specimens from acute and convalescent COVID-19 originated in the United States, Italy and Spain. Nucleic acid was either cDNA or gDNA, and it came from T cells, B-cell-depleted T cells, or PBMCs.

Clones were sequenced by immunoSEQ multiplex PCR, and TCRdb holds only the in-frame ones, with some missing. The sample includes 150,000 or so clones, roughly 78% of them seen just once. The sequenced sample was peripheral blood. The clonotype originates from a human donor with acute or convalescent COVID-19. The donor label of this sample is uncertain.

The CDR3 spells CASTSNRKVYEQYF. The CDR3 DNA reads as TGTGCCAGCACTTCTAACAGGAAAGTCTACGAGCAGTACTTC. V gene TRBV6-5 combines with J gene TRBJ2-7; tentative D call: TRBD1 (5 bases). This CDR3 has 14 amino acids. V lost 7 bases, J lost 3 bases, and 16 bases lay in between. Germline V gives CDR1 MNHEY, CDR2 SVGAGI.